The TCR beta chain under discussion was sequenced for a study of PD-1 blockade in classical Hodgkin lymphoma. General study points: The study found complete responders had baseline diversity similar to newly diagnosed patients. Newly diagnosed patients were reported to exhibit reduced baseline TCR diversity relative to healthy donors. Some patients began nivolumab under 1 year after ASCT. These patients were excluded from later analyses.

The method was immunoSEQ multiplex PCR; TCRdb's version includes in-frame clones alone and lacks a portion of them. The sample holds about 21,000 clones, approximately 70% seen once. Following autologous stem cell transplantation, relapse occurred in every patient, and exposure to brentuximab vedotin varied. This clone was counted between two and nine times. The antigen remains undetermined. The germline V gene encodes CDR1 SGHTA and CDR2 FQGNSA. The V and J ends lost 1 base and 3 bases, in that order; junction bases with no gene match: 3. CDR3 length: 14 amino acids. V and J are TRBV7-2 and TRBJ2-7; 7 bases are shared with TRBD2. This TCR was recovered from a human donor with classical Hodgkin lymphoma. The input for sequencing was peripheral blood mononuclear cells (PBMCs), taken at baseline. The CDR3, as DNA: TGTGCCAGCAGCTTAGATCCGGGGGGCTACGAGCAGTACTTC. Its translation: CASSLDPGGYEQYF.